The next 9 T cell receptor beta chains were all read from a single sample in a study of CD4 and CD8 cells across lung adenocarcinoma regions. TCRdb independently ran MiXCR on the PCR reads; one entry per CDR3 protein. The sample lists 20,000 to 30,000 distinct CDR3 sequences, 52% occurring once. What was sequenced was CD4+ T cells from the center of a lung tumor. All receptors come from a male donor with lung adenocarcinoma. The CD4 and CD8 labels of this study may be unreliable.

In this sample, this clonotype turned up a few times. The V call is TRBV27, the J call TRBJ2-6; possible D gene TRBD1, 5 bases. The J call may not be correct, given that the DNA end is closer to TRBJ2-5. CDR1 and CDR2 (germline): MNHEY, SMNVEV (reference sequence). This CDR3 has 16 residues. CDR3 region: CASSSGRLSGANVQYF. The CDR3 DNA follows: TGTGCCAGCAGCTCCGGACGCCTCTCTGGGGCCAACGTCCAGTACTTC.

This clonotype was found many times. This chain connects TRBV6-1 to TRBJ1-2; 8 bases fit TRBD1. The junction had 8 bases not matched to a gene; V was cut back by 6 bases and J by 8 bases. The CDR3 totals 13 residues. Germline V gene data show CDR1 as MNHNS and CDR2 as SASEGT. CDR3 region: CASRDREGDGYTF. Written as DNA, the CDR3 is TGTGCCAGCAGGGACAGGGAGGGGGACGGCTACACCTTC.

This clonotype was detected many times. V and J are TRBV5-8 and TRBJ2-3; no clear D gene. Trimming pared 2 bases from V and 5 bases from J, leaving 3 bases between. Germline V gives CDR1 SGHTS, CDR2 YDEGEE. The CDR3 has 11 residues. CDR3 sequence (DNA): TGTGCCAGCAGCTTACTAGATACGCAGTATTTT. It specifies CASSLLDTQYF.

Comments on this clonotype: The germline gene is not matched at one end of the junction; a read error may be the cause. The chain has TRBV6-1 and TRBJ2-2; a weak D match, TRBD2 (5 bases). From germline, CDR1 is MNHNS and CDR2 SASEGT. The CDR3 sequence is 15 residues long. The CDR3 spells CASRLQAVSPGELYF. CDR3 nucleotide sequence: TGTGCCAGCAGACTCCAGGCTGTGAGCCCCGGGGAGCTGTATTTT.

This sequence joins TRBV10-3 and TRBJ2-6, with TRBD2 as a possible D gene (6 bases). The J call may be in error: the DNA end matches TRBJ2-3 better. The germline CDR1 and CDR2 sequences are ENHRY and SYGVKD. The CDR3 totals 15 residues. Here the CDR3 reads CARGLQAVIPGKQYF. DNA of the CDR3: TGTGCCCGGGGACTCCAGGCTGTAATTCCAGGGAAGCAGTATTTT.

This sequence joins TRBV6-1 and TRBJ2-1; 7 bases are shared with TRBD1. The J call is uncertain, as TRBJ2-5 better fits the DNA end. Germline V gene data show CDR1 as MNHNS and CDR2 as SASEGT. The CDR3 sequence is 15 residues long. The CDR3 DNA reads as TGTGCCAGCAGTGCCCAGACAGGGTACGAGGAGACCCAGTACTTC. Residues: CASSAQTGYEETQYF.

This clonotype was picked up many times. V usage is TRBV7-2 and J usage is TRBJ2-3; 9 bases line up with TRBD2. CDR1 is SGHTA, CDR2 FQGNSA, per germline. This CDR3 contains 16 residues. V lost 3 bases and J lost 1; bases outside the gene matches: 5. The CDR3 sequence: CASSFLAGVRTDTQYF. DNA of the CDR3: TGTGCCAGCAGCTTTTTAGCGGGAGTTCGCACAGATACGCAGTATTTT.

V and J are TRBV27 and TRBJ2-3; D uncertain. The CDR3 sequence is 12 residues long. CDR1 and CDR2 from the germline V gene are MNHEY and SMNVEV (reference sequence). V was cut by 5 bases and J by 5 bases, with 8 bases left in between. In DNA form, the CDR3 reads TGTGCCAGCAGTCCCAGGAGAGATACGCAGTATTTT. Translating gives CASSPRRDTQYF.

V and J are TRBV27 and TRBJ2-5; D uncertain. V lost 7 bases to trimming and J lost 5 bases, with 14 bases between them. The germline V gene encodes CDR1 MNHEY and CDR2 SMNVEV (reference sequence). The CDR3 is 13 amino acids. The CDR3 region is CASKDPLGETQYF. The CDR3 DNA follows: TGTGCCAGCAAGGACCCTCTAGGGGAGACCCAGTACTTC.